The following is a TCR beta chain sequence with its context. Its antigen is not identified. The data were obtained in a study of cytotoxic CD8 clonotypes in ibrutinib-treated CLL. Study observations and caveats: Treatment left the uncommon public clonotypes either contracted or stable in frequency.

The targeted sequencing depth was 1 in 200,000 to 1 in 1 million T cells. Clones were read by immunoSEQ multiplex PCR, and TCRdb kept only the in-frame ones, dropping some. Counted here are approximately 97,000 clones, approximately 71% occurring once; the ten biggest clones make up about 26%. The CDR3 covers 15 residues. CDR1 is SGHNT, CDR2 YENEEA, per germline. The junction had 4 bases not matched to a gene; V was cut back by 5 bases and J by 3 bases. The chain is built from TRBV11-3 and TRBJ2-1, with TRBD1 matching over 10 bases. The sample here was PBMCs, taken after 24 months of ibrutinib treatment. The sequence derives from a human donor with chronic lymphocytic leukemia. CDR3 in DNA: TGTGCCAGCAGCAGGGGGACAGGGGTCTACAATGAGCAGTTCTTC. This encodes CASSRGTGVYNEQFF. Together with reference TRBV11-3 and TRBJ2-1, the CDR3 gives the full variable domain: EAGVVQSPRYKIIEKKQPVAFWCNPISGHNTLYWYLQNLGQGPELLIRYENEEAVDDSQLPKDRFSAERLKGVDSTLKIQPAELGDSAVYLCASSRGTGVYNEQFFGPGTRLTVL.